One T cell receptor (beta chain) is described in this entry. Its antigen is unknown. Trimming left V 5 bases short and J 2 bases short, with 18 bases between. The germline gives CDR1 SGHTA, CDR2 FQGNSA. The CDR3 is 16 amino acids. The investigators reverse transcribed all of the isolated RNA, so they sequenced expressed TCRB transcripts. Libraries were prepared by immunoSEQ multiplex PCR; TCRdb keeps only in-frame clonotypes and omits some of them. This table has roughly 450,000 clones, approximately 14% appearing once. The sample belongs to a study of beta chain features in type 1 diabetes. Study-wide points: Insertions were fewer and deletions more numerous at VDJ junctions in type 1 diabetes patients.

The chain joins TRBV7-2 to TRBJ1-2; D is unresolved. Sequences were obtained from naive CD4+ T cells from blood. The TCR was taken from a man between 25 and 39 years old in good health. The CDR3 sequence is CASSAHFTGGNYGYTF. CDR3 bases: TGTGCCAGCAGCGCCCATTTTACGGGCGGGAACTATGGCTACACCTTC. Based on the CDR3 plus reference TRBV7-2 and TRBJ1-2, the full variable domain is GAGVSQSPSNKVTEKGKDVELRCDPISGHTALYWYRQSLGQGLEFLIYFQGNSAPDKSGLPSDRFSAERTGGSVSTLTIQRTQQEDSAVYLCASSAHFTGGNYGYTFGSGTRLTVV.